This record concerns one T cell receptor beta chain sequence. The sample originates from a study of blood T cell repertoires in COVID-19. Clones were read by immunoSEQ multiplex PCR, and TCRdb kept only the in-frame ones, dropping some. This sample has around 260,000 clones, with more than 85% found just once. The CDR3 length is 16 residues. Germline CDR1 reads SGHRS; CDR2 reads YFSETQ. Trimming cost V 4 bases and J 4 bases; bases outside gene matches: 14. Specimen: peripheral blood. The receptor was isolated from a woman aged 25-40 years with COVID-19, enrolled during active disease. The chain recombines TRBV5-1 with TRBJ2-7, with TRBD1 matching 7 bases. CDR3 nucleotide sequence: TGCGCCAGCAGCAATTTACAGGGGCCCCTCACGTACGAGCAGTACTTC. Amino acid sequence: CASSNLQGPLTYEQYF.